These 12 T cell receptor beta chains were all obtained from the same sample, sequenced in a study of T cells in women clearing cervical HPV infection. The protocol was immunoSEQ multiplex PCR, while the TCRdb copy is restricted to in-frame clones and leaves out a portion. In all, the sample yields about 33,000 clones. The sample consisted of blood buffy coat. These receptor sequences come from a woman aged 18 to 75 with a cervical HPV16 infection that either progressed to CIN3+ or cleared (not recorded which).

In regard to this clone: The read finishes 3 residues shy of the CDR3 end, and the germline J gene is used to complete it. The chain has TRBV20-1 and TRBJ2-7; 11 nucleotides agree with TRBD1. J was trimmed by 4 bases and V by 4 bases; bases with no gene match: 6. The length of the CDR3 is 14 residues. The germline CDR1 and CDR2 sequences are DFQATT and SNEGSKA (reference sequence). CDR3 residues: CSANPGQGDYEQYF. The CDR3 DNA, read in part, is TGCAGTGCTAACCCGGGACAGGGGGATTACGAG.

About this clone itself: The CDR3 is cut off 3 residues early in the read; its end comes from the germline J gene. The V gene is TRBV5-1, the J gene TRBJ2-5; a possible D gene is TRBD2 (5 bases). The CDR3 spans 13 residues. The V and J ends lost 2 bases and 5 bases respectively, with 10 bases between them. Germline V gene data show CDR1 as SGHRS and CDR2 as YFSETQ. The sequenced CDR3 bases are TGCGCCAGCAGCTTAACGGGGAAGGAGACC. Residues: CASSLTGKET. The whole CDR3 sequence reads CASSLTGKETQYF.

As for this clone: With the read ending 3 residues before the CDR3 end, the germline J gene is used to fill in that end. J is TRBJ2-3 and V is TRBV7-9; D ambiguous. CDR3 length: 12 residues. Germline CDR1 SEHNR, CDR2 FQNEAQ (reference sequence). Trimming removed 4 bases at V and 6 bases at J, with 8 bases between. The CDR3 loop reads CASSSEVDTQYF. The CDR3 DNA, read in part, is TGTGCCAGCAGCTCAGAGGTGGATACG.

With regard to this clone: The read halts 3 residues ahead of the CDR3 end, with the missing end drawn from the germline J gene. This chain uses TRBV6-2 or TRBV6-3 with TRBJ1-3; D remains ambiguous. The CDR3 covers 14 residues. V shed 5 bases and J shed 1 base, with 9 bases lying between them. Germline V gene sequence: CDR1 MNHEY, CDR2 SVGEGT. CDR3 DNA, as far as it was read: TGTGCCAGCAGTCCCAAGGTTTCTGGAAACACC. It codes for CASSPKVSGNT. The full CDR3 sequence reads CASSPKVSGNTIYF.

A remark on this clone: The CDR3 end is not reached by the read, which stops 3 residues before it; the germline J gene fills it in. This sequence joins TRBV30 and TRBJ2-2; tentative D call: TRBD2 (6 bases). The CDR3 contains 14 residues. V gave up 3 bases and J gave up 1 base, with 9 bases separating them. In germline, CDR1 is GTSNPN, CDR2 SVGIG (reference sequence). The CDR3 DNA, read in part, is TGTGCCTGGAGAGGCGGGGAGAACACCGGGGAG. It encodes CAWRGGENTGE. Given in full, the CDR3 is CAWRGGENTGELFF.

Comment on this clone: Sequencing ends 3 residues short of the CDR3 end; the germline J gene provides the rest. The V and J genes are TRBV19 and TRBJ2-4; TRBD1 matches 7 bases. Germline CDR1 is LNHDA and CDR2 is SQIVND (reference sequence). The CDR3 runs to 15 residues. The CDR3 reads CASSWQAGGNYGQYF. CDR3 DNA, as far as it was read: TGTGCCAGTAGTTGGCAGGCAGGGGGTAACTATGGT.

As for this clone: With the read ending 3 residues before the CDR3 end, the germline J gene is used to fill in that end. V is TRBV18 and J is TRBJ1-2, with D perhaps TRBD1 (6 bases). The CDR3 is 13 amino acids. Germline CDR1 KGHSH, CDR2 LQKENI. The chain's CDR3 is CASSPRTDNDYTF. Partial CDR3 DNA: TGTGCCAGCTCACCAAGGACAGACAATGAC.

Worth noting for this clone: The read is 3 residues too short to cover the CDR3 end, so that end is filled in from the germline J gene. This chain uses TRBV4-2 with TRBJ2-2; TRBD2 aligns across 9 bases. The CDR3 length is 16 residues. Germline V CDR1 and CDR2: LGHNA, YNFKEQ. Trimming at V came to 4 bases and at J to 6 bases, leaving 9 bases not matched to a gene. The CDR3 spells CASSLMAGGPAGELFF. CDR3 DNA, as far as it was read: TGTGCCAGCAGCCTCATGGCGGGAGGGCCCGCCGGGGAG.

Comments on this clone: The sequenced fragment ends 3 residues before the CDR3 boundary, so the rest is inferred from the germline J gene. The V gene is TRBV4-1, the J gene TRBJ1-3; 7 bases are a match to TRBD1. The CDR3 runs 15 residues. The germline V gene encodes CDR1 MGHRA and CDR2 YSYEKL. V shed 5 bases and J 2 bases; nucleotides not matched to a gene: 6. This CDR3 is CASSVDRDPGNTIYF. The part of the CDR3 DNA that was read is TGCGCCAGCAGCGTCGACAGGGATCCTGGAAACACC.

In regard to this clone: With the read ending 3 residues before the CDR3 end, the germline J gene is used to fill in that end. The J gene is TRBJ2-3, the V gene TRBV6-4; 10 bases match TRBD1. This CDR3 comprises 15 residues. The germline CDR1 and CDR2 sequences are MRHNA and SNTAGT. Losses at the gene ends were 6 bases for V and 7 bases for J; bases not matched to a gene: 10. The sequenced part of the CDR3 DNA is TGTGCCAGCAGCGCGTCCGGGACAGGGGTGAATACG. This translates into CASSASGTGVNT. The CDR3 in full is CASSASGTGVNTQYF.

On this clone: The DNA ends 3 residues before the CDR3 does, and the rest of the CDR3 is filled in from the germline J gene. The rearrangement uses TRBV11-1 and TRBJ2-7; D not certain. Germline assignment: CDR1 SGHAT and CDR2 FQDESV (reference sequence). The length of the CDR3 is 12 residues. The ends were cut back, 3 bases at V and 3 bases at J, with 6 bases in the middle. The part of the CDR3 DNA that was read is TGTGCCAGCAGCTTTGGCGGCTACGAG. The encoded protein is CASSFGGYE. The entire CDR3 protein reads CASSFGGYEQYF.

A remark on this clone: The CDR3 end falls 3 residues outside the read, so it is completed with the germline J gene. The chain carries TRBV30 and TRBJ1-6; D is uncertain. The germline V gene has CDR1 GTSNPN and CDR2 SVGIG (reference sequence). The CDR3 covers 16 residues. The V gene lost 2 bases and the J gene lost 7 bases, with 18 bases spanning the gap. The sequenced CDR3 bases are TGTGCCTGGAGTAACAGCCTCATCCCGGGGAATTCACCC. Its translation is CAWSNSLIPGNSP. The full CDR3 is CAWSNSLIPGNSPLHF.